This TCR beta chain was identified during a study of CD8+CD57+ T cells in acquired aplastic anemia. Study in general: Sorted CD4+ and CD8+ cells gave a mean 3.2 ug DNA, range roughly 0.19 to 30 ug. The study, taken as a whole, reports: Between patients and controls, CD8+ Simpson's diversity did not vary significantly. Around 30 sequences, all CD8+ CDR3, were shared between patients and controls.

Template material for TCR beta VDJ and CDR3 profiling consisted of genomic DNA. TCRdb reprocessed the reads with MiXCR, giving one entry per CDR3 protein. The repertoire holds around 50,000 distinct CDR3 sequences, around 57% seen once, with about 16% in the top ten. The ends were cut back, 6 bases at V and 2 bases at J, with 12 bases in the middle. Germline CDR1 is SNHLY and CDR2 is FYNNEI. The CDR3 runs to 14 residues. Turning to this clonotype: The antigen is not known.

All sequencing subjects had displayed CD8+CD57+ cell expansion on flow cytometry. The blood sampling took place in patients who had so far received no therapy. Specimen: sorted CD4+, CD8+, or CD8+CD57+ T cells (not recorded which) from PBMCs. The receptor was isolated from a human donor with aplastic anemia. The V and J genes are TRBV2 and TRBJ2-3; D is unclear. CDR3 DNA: TGTGCCAGCAGCTTAGACCCGTACACAGATACGCAGTATTTT. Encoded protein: CASSLDPYTDTQYF.